These 30 T cell receptor beta chains came from one sample sequenced in a study of identifying expanded T cells in peripheral blood. TCRdb's copy holds only in-frame clones and misses some; the assay was immunoSEQ multiplex PCR. The sample has approximately 100,000 clones, approximately 90% seen once. What was sequenced was blood. These receptors all come from a person aged 18 to 69 in good health.

The chain recombines TRBV7-8 with TRBJ2-7, with 9 bases aligning to TRBD2. This CDR3 contains 15 residues. The germline gives CDR1 SGHVS, CDR2 FQNEAQ. V gave up 4 bases and J gave up 2 bases; unmatched junction bases: 6. The CDR3 protein is CASSSLAGRAYEQYF. DNA for the CDR3: TGTGCCAGCAGCTCCCTAGCGGGAAGAGCCTACGAGCAGTACTTC.

This clone was seen a few times. The CDR3: CAIRADEQYF. The DNA of the CDR3 is TGTGCCATTAGGGCGGATGAGCAGTACTTC. This chain uses TRBV28 with TRBJ2-7; no clear D gene. The CDR3 covers 10 residues. The germline V gene encodes CDR1 MDHEN and CDR2 SYDVKM. V was trimmed by 10 bases and J by 7 bases, leaving 11 bases between them.

The genes are TRBV7-2 and TRBJ2-7, with D uncertain. Germline V gene data show CDR1 as SGHTA and CDR2 as FQGNSA. This CDR3 spans 16 amino acids. Trimming removed 1 base from V and 0 bases from J, with 13 bases in between. The CDR3 DNA reads TGTGCCAGCAGCTTAGAGGGTAGGACGGACTCCTACGAGCAGTACTTC. It yields the protein CASSLEGRTDSYEQYF.

The J gene is TRBJ1-1, the V gene TRBV19; D unresolved. The germline V gene has CDR1 LNHDA and CDR2 SQIVND (reference sequence). V was trimmed by 5 bases and J by 2 bases, leaving 15 bases between them. There are 15 residues in the CDR3. The CDR3 bases are TGTGCCAGTAGTTGGGCCAGTCAATTCAACACTGAAGCTTTCTTT. It translates to CASSWASQFNTEAFF.

V and J are TRBV10-3 and TRBJ2-7, with 8 bases that match TRBD2. Germline CDR1 and CDR2: ENHRY and SYGVKD. Losses at the gene ends were 3 bases for V and 6 bases for J; bases not matched to a gene: 10. This CDR3 spans 15 amino acids. The CDR3 DNA follows: TGTGCCATCAGTGACCGCGGGACTAGTAGGGGCGAGCAGTACTTC. It encodes CAISDRGTSRGEQYF.

The J gene is TRBJ1-1, the V gene TRBV28; D might be TRBD1 (5 bases). Germline-derived CDR1 and CDR2 are MDHEN and SYDVKM. CDR3 size: 15 residues. The ends were cut back, 1 base at V and 1 base at J, with 10 bases in the middle. The CDR3 loop is CASSLFGQGNTEAFF. CDR3 coding DNA: TGTGCCAGCAGTTTATTTGGGCAGGGGAACACTGAAGCTTTCTTT.

The chain links TRBV11-1 to TRBJ2-3; 8 bases map to TRBD1. This CDR3 is built from 14 residues. Germline loops: CDR1 SGHAT, CDR2 FQDESV (reference sequence). Trimming took 6 bases from V and 5 from J; bases not matched to a gene: 7. The CDR3 loop is CASSPQGAGDTQYF. CDR3 DNA sequence: TGTGCCAGCAGTCCTCAGGGGGCAGGAGATACGCAGTATTTT. The complete variable domain, with remaining parts taken from reference TRBV11-1 and TRBJ2-3, reads EAEVAQSPRYKITEKSQAVAFWCDPISGHATLYWYRQILGQGPELLVQFQDESVVDDSQLPKDRFSAERLKGVDSTLKIQPAELGDSAMYLCASSPQGAGDTQYFGPGTRLTVL.

Details on this clone: Other DNA sequences in the sample encode the same CDR3. The gene calls are TRBV7-9 and TRBJ2-7; D call uncertain. The CDR3 has 13 residues. V was cut by 6 bases and J by 6 bases, with 15 bases left in between. The germline CDR1 and CDR2 sequences are SEHNR and FQNEAQ (reference sequence). The CDR3, as DNA: TGTGCCAGCAGTCCCGGCCCCAAAGGCGAGCAGTACTTC. As protein: CASSPGPKGEQYF.

The genes are TRBV19 and TRBJ2-2; D is perhaps TRBD2 (5 bases). Germline lookup yields CDR1 LNHDA and CDR2 SQIVND (reference sequence). Trimming cost V 5 bases and J 1 base, with 14 bases left between them. The CDR3 consists of 16 residues. The CDR3 reads CASSLRPGLNTGELFF. The DNA of the CDR3 is TGTGCCAGTAGTCTCCGCCCCGGACTGAACACCGGGGAGCTGTTTTTT.

This chain joins TRBV7-2 and TRBJ2-5, with D tentatively TRBD1 (6 bases). CDR1 is SGHTA, CDR2 FQGNSA, per germline. V lost 0 bases and J 5 bases, leaving 7 bases between the germline ends. This CDR3 is built from 13 residues. CDR3 bases: TGTGCCAGCAGCTTAGCGGGGGCTGAGACCCAGTACTTC. Protein sequence: CASSLAGAETQYF. Based on the CDR3 plus reference TRBV7-2 and TRBJ2-5, the full variable domain is GAGVSQSPSNKVTEKGKDVELRCDPISGHTALYWYRQSLGQGLEFLIYFQGNSAPDKSGLPSDRFSAERTGGSVSTLTIQRTQQEDSAVYLCASSLAGAETQYFGPGTRLLVL.

The CDR3 region is CASSPTDVQETQYF. The CDR3 region has the DNA TGTGCCAGCAGCCCGACAGACGTTCAAGAGACCCAGTACTTC. The chain links TRBV5-6 to TRBJ2-5, with D maybe TRBD1 (5 bases). Germline V gene data show CDR1 as SGHDT and CDR2 as YYEEEE. Deletions cut 4 bases from V and 2 bases from J, with 12 bases between. The CDR3 has 14 residues.

This clone was seen a single time. This chain joins TRBV11-2 and TRBJ2-7; D perhaps matches TRBD1 (5 bases). The CDR3 sequence is 12 residues long. The germline gives CDR1 SGHAT, CDR2 FQNNGV. Trimming took 2 bases from V and 5 from J, leaving 7 bases between them. The chain's CDR3 is CASSLQGHEQYF. CDR3 DNA: TGTGCCAGCAGCTTACAGGGCCACGAGCAGTACTTC.

The chain is built from TRBV7-9 and TRBJ1-1; 7 nucleotides agree with TRBD1. CDR1 and CDR2 from the germline V gene are SEHNR and FQNEAQ (reference sequence). V was pared by 4 bases and J by 1 base, with 3 bases of the junction left unmatched. The length of the CDR3 is 14 residues. CDR3 protein: CASSYGDRNTEAFF. CDR3 DNA sequence: TGTGCCAGCAGCTACGGGGACAGGAACACTGAAGCTTTCTTT. Combining the CDR3 with reference TRBV7-9 and TRBJ1-1 gives the whole variable domain DTGVSQNPRHKITKRGQNVTFRCDPISEHNRLYWYRQTLGQGPEFLTYFQNEAQLEKSRLLSDRFSAERPKGSFSTLEIQRTEQGDSAMYLCASSYGDRNTEAFFGQGTRLTVV.

This chain links TRBV7-2 with TRBJ2-1; TRBD2 matches 12 bases. The ends lost 5 bases at V and 0 bases at J; junction bases unmatched: 5. Germline CDR1 and CDR2: SGHTA and FQGNSA. The CDR3 has 17 residues. The CDR3 DNA reads as TGTGCCAGCAGCGTGACTAGCGGGGGCTCCTCCTACAATGAGCAGTTCTTC. Its protein product is CASSVTSGGSSYNEQFF.

The chain is built from TRBV10-1 and TRBJ2-2, with no clear D. This CDR3 spans 13 amino acids. Trimming cost V 3 bases and J 0 bases, with 2 bases left between them. Germline V lookup: CDR1 WNHNN, CDR2 SYGVQD (reference sequence). For the CDR3, the DNA is TGCGCCAGCAGTGACCCGAACACCGGGGAGCTGTTTTTT. Translated: CASSDPNTGELFF.

The genes are TRBV10-3 and TRBJ2-7; D gene uncertain. V was clipped by 4 bases and J by 2 bases, with 12 bases between them. CDR3 size: 14 residues. The germline CDR1 and CDR2 sequences are ENHRY and SYGVKD. In DNA, the CDR3 is TGTGCCATCAGTGCCCGGACGGCGACCTACGAGCAGTACTTC. It codes for CAISARTATYEQYF.

This clone was detected only a few times. The V call is TRBV7-8, the J call TRBJ1-3; D remains unclear. This CDR3 has 14 amino acids. Trimming removed 3 bases at V and 2 bases at J, with 8 bases between. The germline V gene has CDR1 SGHVS and CDR2 FQNEAQ. For the CDR3, the DNA is TGTGCCAGCAGCTTGAGGGTGGCTGGAAACACCATATATTTT. It specifies CASSLRVAGNTIYF.

The chain joins TRBV2 to TRBJ2-1; 16 bases line up with TRBD2. After removal of 6 bases from V and 2 bases from J, the junction contained 7 bases not matched to a gene. The V gene's germline CDR1 is SNHLY and CDR2 FYNNEI. This CDR3 has 18 residues. CDR3 DNA sequence: TGTGCCAGCAGGCGGGTGGGACTAGCGGGAGGGACCTACAATGAGCAGTTCTTC. Its translation: CASRRVGLAGGTYNEQFF.

The rearrangement joins TRBV18 to TRBJ2-6, with D hard to call. V dropped 0 bases and J dropped 1 base, with 4 bases sitting between them. This CDR3 is built from 15 residues. Germline V gives CDR1 KGHSH, CDR2 LQKENI. CDR3 residues: CASSPPSSGANVLTF. CDR3 DNA sequence: TGTGCCAGCTCACCACCATCTTCTGGGGCCAACGTCCTGACTTTC. Combining the CDR3 with reference TRBV18 and TRBJ2-6 gives the whole variable domain NAGVMQNPRHLVRRRGQEARLRCSPMKGHSHVYWYRQLPEEGLKFMVYLQKENIIDESGMPKERFSAEFPKEGPSILRIQQVVRGDSAAYFCASSPPSSGANVLTFGAGSRLTVL.

The rearrangement uses TRBV6-1 and TRBJ2-7, with D perhaps assigned TRBD1 or TRBD2 (5 bases each). Trimming took 0 bases from V and 7 from J, leaving 19 bases between them. This CDR3 region has 16 residues. Germline CDR1 MNHNS, CDR2 SASEGT. CDR3 in DNA: TGTGCCAGCAGTGAAGCGCTTCGAGGGACCCCTAGGGAGCAGTACTTC. Encoded protein: CASSEALRGTPREQYF.

This chain joins TRBV5-1 and TRBJ2-1; 11 bases agree with TRBD1. Germline V CDR1 and CDR2: SGHRS, YFSETQ. The length of the CDR3 is 15 residues. J lost 7 bases, V lost 1 base, and 4 bases had no gene match. CDR3 region: CASSLRTGGSNEQFF. As DNA, the CDR3 is TGCGCCAGCAGCTTGAGGACAGGGGGCTCGAATGAGCAGTTCTTC.

CDR3 sequence: CASRQQGGENQPQHF. CDR3 DNA: TGTGCCAGTAGACAACAGGGTGGTGAGAATCAGCCCCAGCATTTT. This chain links TRBV19 with TRBJ1-5; D is perhaps TRBD1 (6 bases). Germline V gives CDR1 LNHDA, CDR2 SQIVND (reference sequence). The V end lost 6 bases, the J end lost 4 bases, and 16 bases lay between the germline ends. The CDR3 is 15 amino acids.

The genes are TRBV28 and TRBJ1-4; D remains ambiguous. V was shortened by 4 bases and J by 5 bases, with 8 bases between the two germline ends. This CDR3 has 13 amino acids. Germline V CDR1 and CDR2: MDHEN, SYDVKM. The DNA for the CDR3 is TGTGCCAGCAGTTACGGGCTGAATGAAAAACTGTTTTTT. Protein: CASSYGLNEKLFF. Based on the CDR3 plus reference TRBV28 and TRBJ1-4, the full variable domain is DVKVTQSSRYLVKRTGEKVFLECVQDMDHENMFWYRQDPGLGLRLIYFSYDVKMKEKGDIPEGYSVSREKKERFSLILESASTNQTSMYLCASSYGLNEKLFFGSGTQLSVL.

The chain carries TRBV19 and TRBJ1-5, with 7 bases lining up with TRBD1. The CDR3 sequence is 14 residues long. The junction had 8 bases not matched to a gene; V was cut back by 6 bases and J by 6 bases. From germline, CDR1 is LNHDA and CDR2 SQIVND (reference sequence). CDR3 region: CASRPPGGVQPQHF. The CDR3 DNA follows: TGTGCCAGTAGACCCCCAGGGGGGGTTCAGCCCCAGCATTTT.

The chain is built from TRBV5-1 and TRBJ2-7; no clear D gene. V gave up 4 bases and J gave up 7 bases, with 15 bases separating them. CDR1 and CDR2 from the germline V gene are SGHRS and YFSETQ. The CDR3 has 13 amino acids. The CDR3 DNA is TGCGCCAGCAGCCTCCTCGACGCTACGGAGCAGTACTTC. This encodes CASSLLDATEQYF.

This clone was detected a few times. The V and J genes are TRBV18 and TRBJ1-2, with D possibly matching TRBD1 (5 bases). The CDR3 sequence is 13 residues long. Between the trimmed V and J ends, which lost 3 bases and 8 bases, there was a span of 13 bases. CDR1 is KGHSH and CDR2 is LQKENI in the germline V gene. The CDR3 reads CASSPRGDEGYTF. CDR3 sequence (DNA): TGTGCCAGCTCACCTCGGGGGGACGAGGGCTACACCTTC.

The chain links TRBV30 to TRBJ2-1; weak D call: TRBD1 (5 bases). CDR3 length: 14 residues. V dropped 3 bases and J dropped 2 bases, with 11 bases sitting between them. Germline CDR1 GTSNPN, CDR2 SVGIG (reference sequence). CDR3 protein: CAWRYRSPYNEQFF. The CDR3 coding sequence is TGTGCCTGGAGGTACAGGTCACCCTACAATGAGCAGTTCTTC.

This chain connects TRBV6-1 to TRBJ2-7; 7 bases map to TRBD1. The CDR3 length is 13 residues. Germline V gives CDR1 MNHNS, CDR2 SASEGT. The V and J ends lost 3 bases and 2 bases, in that order; junction bases with no gene match: 1. CDR3 sequence reads: CASSDTGAYEQYF. CDR3 bases: TGTGCCAGCAGTGACACAGGGGCCTACGAGCAGTACTTC.

The chain has TRBV7-2 and TRBJ2-5; D not certain. Trimming shortened V by 4 bases and J by 6 bases, and 21 bases separated the two germline ends. The CDR3 totals 16 residues. Germline CDR1 is SGHTA and CDR2 is FQGNSA. CDR3 protein: CASSSPSDSLKKTQYF. Here the CDR3 DNA reads TGTGCCAGCAGCTCTCCAAGCGACTCCTTAAAAAAGACCCAGTACTTC.

The J gene is TRBJ2-1, the V gene TRBV5-8, with 15 positions matching TRBD2. Germline V gives CDR1 SGHTS, CDR2 YDEGEE. Trimming at V came to 4 bases and at J to 9 bases, leaving 8 bases not matched to a gene. CDR3 length equals 16 residues. The CDR3 bases are TGTGCCAGCAGCCCCCGGACTAGCGGGAGGGCAACTGAGCAGTTCTTC. Its protein is CASSPRTSGRATEQFF.